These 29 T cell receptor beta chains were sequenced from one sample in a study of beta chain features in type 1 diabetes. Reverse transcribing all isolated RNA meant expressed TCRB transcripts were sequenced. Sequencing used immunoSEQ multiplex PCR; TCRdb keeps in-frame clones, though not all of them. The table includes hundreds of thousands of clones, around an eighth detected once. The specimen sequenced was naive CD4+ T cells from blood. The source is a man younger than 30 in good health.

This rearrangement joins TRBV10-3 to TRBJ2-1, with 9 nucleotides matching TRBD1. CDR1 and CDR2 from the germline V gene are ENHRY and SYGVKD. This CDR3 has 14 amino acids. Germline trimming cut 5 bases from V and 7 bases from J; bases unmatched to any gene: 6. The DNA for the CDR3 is TGTGCCATCAGTCCGGGACAGGGTATTAATGAGCAGTTCTTC. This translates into CAISPGQGINEQFF.

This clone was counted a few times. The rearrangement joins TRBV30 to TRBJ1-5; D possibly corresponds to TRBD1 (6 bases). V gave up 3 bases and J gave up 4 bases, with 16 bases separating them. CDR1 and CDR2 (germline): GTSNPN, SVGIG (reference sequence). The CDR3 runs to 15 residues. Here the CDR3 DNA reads TGTGCCTGGAGCGCACAGGGCTTGGGAAATCAGCCCCAGCATTTT. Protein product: CAWSAQGLGNQPQHF.

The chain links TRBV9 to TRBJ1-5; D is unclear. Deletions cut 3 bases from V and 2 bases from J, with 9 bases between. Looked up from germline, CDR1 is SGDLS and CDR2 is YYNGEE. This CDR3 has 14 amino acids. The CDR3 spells CASSADLGNQPQHF. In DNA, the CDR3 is TGTGCCAGCAGCGCCGATTTAGGCAATCAGCCCCAGCATTTT.

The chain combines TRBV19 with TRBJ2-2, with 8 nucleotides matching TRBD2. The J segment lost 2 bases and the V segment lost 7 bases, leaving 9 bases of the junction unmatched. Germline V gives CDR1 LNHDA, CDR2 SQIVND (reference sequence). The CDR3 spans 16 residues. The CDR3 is CASKRSGGLNTGELFF. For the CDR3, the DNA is TGTGCCAGTAAAAGGTCGGGGGGGCTTAACACCGGGGAGCTGTTTTTT. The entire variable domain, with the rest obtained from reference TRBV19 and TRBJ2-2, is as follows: DGGITQSPKYLFRKEGQNVTLSCEQNLNHDAMYWYRQDPGQGLRLIYYSQIVNDFQKGDIAEGYSVSREKKESFPLTVTSAQKNPTAFYLCASKRSGGLNTGELFFGEGSRLTVL.

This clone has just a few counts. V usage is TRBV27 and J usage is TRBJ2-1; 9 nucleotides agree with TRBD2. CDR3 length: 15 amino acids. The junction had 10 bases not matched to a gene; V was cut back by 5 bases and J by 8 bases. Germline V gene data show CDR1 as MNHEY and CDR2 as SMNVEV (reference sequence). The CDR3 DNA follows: TGTGCCAGCAGTATACTAGCGGGCTACTTACATGAGCAGTTCTTC. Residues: CASSILAGYLHEQFF.

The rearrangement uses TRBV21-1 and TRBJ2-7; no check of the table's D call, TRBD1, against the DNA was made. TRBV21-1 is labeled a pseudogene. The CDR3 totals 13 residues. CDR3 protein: CASIVDRFREQYF. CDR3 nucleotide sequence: TGTGCCAGCATCGTTGACAGGTTTAGAGAGCAGTACTTC.

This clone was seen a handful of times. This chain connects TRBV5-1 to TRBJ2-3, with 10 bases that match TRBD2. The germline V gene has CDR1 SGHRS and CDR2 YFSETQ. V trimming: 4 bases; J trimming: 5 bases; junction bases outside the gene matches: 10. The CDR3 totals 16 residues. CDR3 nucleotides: TGCGCCAGCAGCCCAAGCGGGAGGGCCTCTGGAGATACGCAGTATTTT. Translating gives CASSPSGRASGDTQYF.

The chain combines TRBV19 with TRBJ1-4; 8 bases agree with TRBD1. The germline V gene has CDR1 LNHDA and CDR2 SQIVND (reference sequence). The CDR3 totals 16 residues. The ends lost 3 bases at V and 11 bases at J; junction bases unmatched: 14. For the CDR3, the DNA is TGTGCCAGTAGTATGGGTTCCGGGACAGGCGTCGGGAAACTGTTTTTT. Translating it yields CASSMGSGTGVGKLFF.

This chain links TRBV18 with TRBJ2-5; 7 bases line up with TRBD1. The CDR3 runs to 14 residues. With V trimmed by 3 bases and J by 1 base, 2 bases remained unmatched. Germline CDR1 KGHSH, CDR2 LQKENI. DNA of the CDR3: TGTGCCAGCTCACCCTGGGACAGCCAAGAGACCCAGTACTTC. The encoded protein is CASSPWDSQETQYF.

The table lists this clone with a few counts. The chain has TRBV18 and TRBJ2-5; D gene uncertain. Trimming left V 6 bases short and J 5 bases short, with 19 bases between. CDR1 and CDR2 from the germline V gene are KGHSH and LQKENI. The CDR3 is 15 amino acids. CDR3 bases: TGTGCCAGCTCCCCGTTAGATCTACCCTGGGAGACCCAGTACTTC. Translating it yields CASSPLDLPWETQYF.

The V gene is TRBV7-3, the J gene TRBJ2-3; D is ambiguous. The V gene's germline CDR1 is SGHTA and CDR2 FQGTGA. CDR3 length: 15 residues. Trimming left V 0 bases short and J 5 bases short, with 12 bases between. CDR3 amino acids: CASSLTGSPRDTQYF. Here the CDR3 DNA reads TGTGCCAGCAGCTTAACGGGTTCGCCTAGAGATACGCAGTATTTT.

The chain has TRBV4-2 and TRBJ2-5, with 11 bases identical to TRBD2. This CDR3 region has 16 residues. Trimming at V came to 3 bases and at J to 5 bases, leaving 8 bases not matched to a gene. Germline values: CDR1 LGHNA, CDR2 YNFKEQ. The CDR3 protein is CASSQGSGGAGETQYF. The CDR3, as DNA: TGTGCCAGCAGCCAGGGTAGCGGGGGGGCAGGGGAGACCCAGTACTTC.

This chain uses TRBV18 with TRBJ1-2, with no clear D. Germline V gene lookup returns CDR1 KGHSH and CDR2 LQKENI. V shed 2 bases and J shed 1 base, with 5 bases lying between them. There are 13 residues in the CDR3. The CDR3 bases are TGTGCCAGCTCACCAGCAGATAACTATGGCTACACCTTC. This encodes CASSPADNYGYTF.

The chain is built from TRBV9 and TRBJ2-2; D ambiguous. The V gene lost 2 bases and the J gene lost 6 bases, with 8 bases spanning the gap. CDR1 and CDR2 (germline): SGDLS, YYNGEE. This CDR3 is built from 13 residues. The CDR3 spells CASSVYPAGELFF. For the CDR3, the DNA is TGTGCCAGCAGCGTCTATCCGGCCGGGGAGCTGTTTTTT.

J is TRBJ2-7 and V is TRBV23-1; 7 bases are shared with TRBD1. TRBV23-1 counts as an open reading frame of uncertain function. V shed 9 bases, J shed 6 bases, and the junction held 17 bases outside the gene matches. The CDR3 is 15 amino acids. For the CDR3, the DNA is TGCGCCAGGATATATCAGGGGCAGGGGGTTCGCGAGCAGTACTTC. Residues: CARIYQGQGVREQYF.

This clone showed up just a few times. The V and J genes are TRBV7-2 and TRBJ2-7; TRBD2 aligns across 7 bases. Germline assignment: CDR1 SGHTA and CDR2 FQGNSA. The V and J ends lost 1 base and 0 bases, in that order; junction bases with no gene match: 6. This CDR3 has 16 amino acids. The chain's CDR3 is CASSLVGAGISYEQYF. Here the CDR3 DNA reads TGTGCCAGCAGCTTAGTTGGAGCGGGGATCTCCTACGAGCAGTACTTC.

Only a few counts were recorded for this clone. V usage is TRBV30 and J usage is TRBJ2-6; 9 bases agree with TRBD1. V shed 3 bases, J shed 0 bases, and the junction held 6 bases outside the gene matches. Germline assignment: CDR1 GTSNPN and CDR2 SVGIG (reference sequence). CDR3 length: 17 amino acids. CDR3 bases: TGTGCCTGGAGGTCCGGGACAGGGAACTCTGGGGCCAACGTCCTGACTTTC. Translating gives CAWRSGTGNSGANVLTF.

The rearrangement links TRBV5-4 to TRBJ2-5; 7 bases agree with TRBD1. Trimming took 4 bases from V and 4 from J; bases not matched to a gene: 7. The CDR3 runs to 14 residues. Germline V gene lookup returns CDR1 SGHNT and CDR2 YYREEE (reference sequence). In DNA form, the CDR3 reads TGTGCCAGCAGCCCCGGGACAGTAGGAGAGACCCAGTACTTC. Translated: CASSPGTVGETQYF.

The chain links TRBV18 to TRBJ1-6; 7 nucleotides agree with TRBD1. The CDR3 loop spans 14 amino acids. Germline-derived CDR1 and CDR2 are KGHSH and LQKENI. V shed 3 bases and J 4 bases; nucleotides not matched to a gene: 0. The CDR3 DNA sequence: TGTGCCAGCTCACCGGGACAGTATAATTCACCCCTCCACTTT. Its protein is CASSPGQYNSPLHF. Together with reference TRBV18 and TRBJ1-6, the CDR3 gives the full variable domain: NAGVMQNPRHLVRRRGQEARLRCSPMKGHSHVYWYRQLPEEGLKFMVYLQKENIIDESGMPKERFSAEFPKEGPSILRIQQVVRGDSAAYFCASSPGQYNSPLHFGNGTRLTVT.

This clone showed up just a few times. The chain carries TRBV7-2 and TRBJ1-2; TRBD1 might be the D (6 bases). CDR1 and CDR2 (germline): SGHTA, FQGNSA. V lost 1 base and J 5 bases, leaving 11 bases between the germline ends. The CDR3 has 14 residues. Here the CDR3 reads CASSLVQGEYGYTF. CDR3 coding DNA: TGTGCCAGCAGCTTAGTACAGGGAGAATATGGCTACACCTTC.

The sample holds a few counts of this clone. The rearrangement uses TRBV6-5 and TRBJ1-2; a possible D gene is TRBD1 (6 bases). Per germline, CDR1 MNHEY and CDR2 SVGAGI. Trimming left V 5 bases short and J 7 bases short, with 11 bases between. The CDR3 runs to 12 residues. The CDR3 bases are TGTGCCAGCAGTATACAGGGATCTGGCTACACCTTC. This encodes CASSIQGSGYTF.

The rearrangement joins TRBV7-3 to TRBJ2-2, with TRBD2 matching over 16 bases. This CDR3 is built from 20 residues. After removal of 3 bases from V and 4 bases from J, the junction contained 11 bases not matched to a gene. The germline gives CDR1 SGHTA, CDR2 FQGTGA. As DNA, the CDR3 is TGTGCCAGCAGCTTCACCCCGGGACTAGCGGGGGGGCCTAGCACCGGGGAGCTGTTTTTT. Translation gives CASSFTPGLAGGPSTGELFF.

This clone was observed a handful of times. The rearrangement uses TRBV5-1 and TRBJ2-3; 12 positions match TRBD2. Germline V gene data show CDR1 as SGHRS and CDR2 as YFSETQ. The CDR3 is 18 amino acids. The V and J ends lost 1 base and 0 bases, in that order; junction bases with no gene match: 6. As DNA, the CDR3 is TGCGCCAGCAGCTTGTTGACTAGCGGGGGCTCTAGCACAGATACGCAGTATTTT. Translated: CASSLLTSGGSSTDTQYF.

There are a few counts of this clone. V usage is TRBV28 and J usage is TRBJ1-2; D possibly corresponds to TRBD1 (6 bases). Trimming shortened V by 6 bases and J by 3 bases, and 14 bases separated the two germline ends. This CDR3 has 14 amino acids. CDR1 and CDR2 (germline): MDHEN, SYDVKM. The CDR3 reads CASRDSARHYGYTF. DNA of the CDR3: TGTGCCAGCAGGGACAGTGCAAGACACTATGGCTACACCTTC.

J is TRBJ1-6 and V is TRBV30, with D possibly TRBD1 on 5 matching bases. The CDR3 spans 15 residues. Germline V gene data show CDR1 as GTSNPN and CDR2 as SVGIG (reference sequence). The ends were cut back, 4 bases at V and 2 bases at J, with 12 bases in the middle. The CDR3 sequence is CAWIGQGTYNSPLHF. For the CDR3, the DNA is TGTGCCTGGATAGGGCAGGGAACCTATAATTCACCCCTCCACTTT. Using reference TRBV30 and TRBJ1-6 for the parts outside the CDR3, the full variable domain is SQTIHQWPATLVQPVGSPLSLECTVEGTSNPNLYWYRQAAGRGLQLLFYSVGIGQISSEVPQNLSASRPQDRQFILSSKKLLLSDSGFYLCAWIGQGTYNSPLHFGNGTRLTVT.

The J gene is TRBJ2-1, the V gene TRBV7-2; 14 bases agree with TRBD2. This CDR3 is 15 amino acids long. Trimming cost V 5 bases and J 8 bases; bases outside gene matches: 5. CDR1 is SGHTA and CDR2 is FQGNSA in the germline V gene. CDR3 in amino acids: CASSPRLAGGHEQFF. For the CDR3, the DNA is TGTGCCAGCAGCCCCCGACTAGCGGGGGGGCATGAGCAGTTCTTC.

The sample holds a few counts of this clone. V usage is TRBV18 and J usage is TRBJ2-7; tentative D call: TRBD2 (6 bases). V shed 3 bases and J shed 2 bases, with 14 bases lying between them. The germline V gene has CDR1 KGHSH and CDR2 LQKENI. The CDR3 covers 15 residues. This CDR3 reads CASSPAGPLAYEQYF. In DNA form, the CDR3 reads TGTGCCAGCTCACCCGCGGGGCCGTTGGCCTACGAGCAGTACTTC. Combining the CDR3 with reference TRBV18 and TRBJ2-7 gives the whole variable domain NAGVMQNPRHLVRRRGQEARLRCSPMKGHSHVYWYRQLPEEGLKFMVYLQKENIIDESGMPKERFSAEFPKEGPSILRIQQVVRGDSAAYFCASSPAGPLAYEQYFGPGTRLTVT.

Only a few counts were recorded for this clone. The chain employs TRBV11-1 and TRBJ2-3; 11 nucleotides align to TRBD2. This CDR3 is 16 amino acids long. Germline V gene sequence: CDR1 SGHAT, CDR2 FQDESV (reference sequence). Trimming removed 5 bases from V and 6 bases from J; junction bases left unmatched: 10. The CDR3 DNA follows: TGTGCCAGCAGCGCCGGACTAGCGGGTGGCGTGGATACGCAGTATTTT. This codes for CASSAGLAGGVDTQYF.

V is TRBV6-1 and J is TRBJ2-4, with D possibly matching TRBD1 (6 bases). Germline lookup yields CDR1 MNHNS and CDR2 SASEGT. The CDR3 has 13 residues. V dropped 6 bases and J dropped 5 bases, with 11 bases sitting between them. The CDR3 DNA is TGTGCCAGCAGCCAGGGGAATCAAAACATTCAGTACTTC. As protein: CASSQGNQNIQYF.